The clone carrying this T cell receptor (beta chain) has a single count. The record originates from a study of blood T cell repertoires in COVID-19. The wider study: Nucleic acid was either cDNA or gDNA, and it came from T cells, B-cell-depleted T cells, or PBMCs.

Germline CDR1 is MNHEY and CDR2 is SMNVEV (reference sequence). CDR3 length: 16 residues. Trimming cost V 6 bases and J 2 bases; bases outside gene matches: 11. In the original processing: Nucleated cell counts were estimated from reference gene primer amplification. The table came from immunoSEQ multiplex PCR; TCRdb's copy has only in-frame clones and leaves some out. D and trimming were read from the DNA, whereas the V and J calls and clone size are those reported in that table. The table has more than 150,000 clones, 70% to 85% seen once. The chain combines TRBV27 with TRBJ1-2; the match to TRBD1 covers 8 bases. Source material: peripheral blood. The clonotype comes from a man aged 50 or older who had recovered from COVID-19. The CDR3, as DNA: TGTGCCAGCAGACAGCAGGGGGCCAGTCTCAACTATGGCTACACCTTC. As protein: CASRQQGASLNYGYTF.